The following is a T cell receptor beta chain sequence with its context. Antigen: not known. The data were taken from a study of cytomegalovirus exposure and HLA in healthy donors. CDR3 length: 13 amino acids. CDR1 and CDR2 (germline): SGHAT, FQNNGV. The V gene end was trimmed by 5 bases and the J gene end by 8 bases; junction bases not matched to a gene: 6. Points from the study as a whole: One cluster of highly shared sequence variants probably arose as a sequencing artifact.

PCR was performed using 60 Vbeta and 13 Jbeta primers. Assay used: immunoSEQ multiplex PCR; TCRdb lists only in-frame clones, some missing. In the table there are about 170,000 clones, approximately 76% of which are singletons. This chain connects TRBV11-2 to TRBJ2-4, with 7 bases fitting TRBD1. The sample was PBMCs. This receptor was identified in a woman between 18 and 30 years old in good health and CMV-seropositive. The chain's CDR3 is CASSPTGRDIQYF. In nucleotides, the CDR3 is TGTGCCAGCAGCCCGACAGGGCGAGACATTCAGTACTTC. Full variable domain (rest looked up from reference TRBV11-2 and TRBJ2-4): EAGVAQSPRYKIIEKRQSVAFWCNPISGHATLYWYQQILGQGPKLLIQFQNNGVVDDSQLPKDRFSAERLKGVDSTLKIQPAKLEDSAVYLCASSPTGRDIQYFGAGTRLSVL.